Listed here are 30 T cell receptor beta chains from one sample, sequenced in a study of graft-versus-host responses after intestinal transplantation (dated by TCRdb to the early 2020s). Libraries were constructed by the immunoSEQ multiplex PCR assay. Entries here come from immuneACCESS through TCRdb and include only in-frame sequences with V and J called. Some clones fail to appear in such tables; in the studies checked, an unresolved V gene covers under half of the shortfall, and the cause of the remainder is unknown. The sample profile shows 80,000 to 100,000 clones; about 93% of them were found once. Of the sample, 0.17% falls within the top ten clones. Interpreted using the paper, the time point label stands for: cells obtained before transplantation from donor or recipient. These receptors have no identified antigens. The input for sequencing was unstimulated CD4+ T cells sorted from spleen or lymph node cells, taken before intestinal transplant. The receptors stem from a human donor who received an intestinal transplant.

The J gene is TRBJ1-4, the V gene TRBV7-9, with 7 bases identical to TRBD1. Germline loops: CDR1 SEHNR, CDR2 FQNEAQ (reference sequence). Trimming removed 5 bases from V and 4 bases from J; junction bases left unmatched: 10. This CDR3 comprises 16 residues. The CDR3 DNA reads as TGTGCCAGCAGCCTCAAACCGGGACAGAGTAATGAAAAACTGTTTTTT. It translates to CASSLKPGQSNEKLFF.

The chain recombines TRBV30 with TRBJ1-2; D may be TRBD1 (6 bases). V gave up 3 bases and J gave up 2 bases, with 10 bases separating them. Germline V gives CDR1 GTSNPN, CDR2 SVGIG (reference sequence). The CDR3 is 13 amino acids. CDR3 protein: CAWRGAQNYGYTF. DNA for the CDR3: TGTGCCTGGAGGGGGGCGCAGAACTATGGCTACACCTTC.

The V gene is TRBV4-1, the J gene TRBJ2-7; 7 nucleotides match TRBD2. CDR1 and CDR2 (germline): MGHRA, YSYEKL. V shed 4 bases and J 3 bases; nucleotides not matched to a gene: 6. CDR3 length equals 14 residues. The CDR3 nucleotides are TGCGCCAGCAGCCTCCGACTAGCTATCTACGAGCAGTACTTC. It is translated as CASSLRLAIYEQYF.

The chain uses TRBV6-1 and TRBJ2-3, with a tentative D call TRBD2 (5 bases). Trimming pared 4 bases from V and 0 bases from J, leaving 14 bases between. The length of the CDR3 is 16 residues. CDR1 and CDR2 (germline): MNHNS, SASEGT. CDR3 DNA sequence: TGTGCCAGCAGTGGGGCCCTAGCAGCTAGCACAGATACGCAGTATTTT. It yields the protein CASSGALAASTDTQYF.

The J gene is TRBJ1-6, the V gene TRBV2, with 7 nucleotides matching TRBD1. The V gene's germline CDR1 is SNHLY and CDR2 FYNNEI. Trimming took 7 bases from V and 10 from J; bases not matched to a gene: 10. CDR3 length: 14 residues. The CDR3 loop is CASTWTGEISPLHF. DNA for the CDR3: TGTGCCAGCACCTGGACAGGCGAGATCTCACCCCTCCACTTT.

The chain carries TRBV5-1 and TRBJ1-5, with 8 bases that match TRBD1. Germline assignment: CDR1 SGHRS and CDR2 YFSETQ. The CDR3 covers 13 residues. J gave up 7 bases and V 3 bases, and 3 bases lay outside the gene matches. CDR3 in DNA: TGCGCCAGCAGCTGGACAGGGTTACAGCCCCAGCATTTT. Translated: CASSWTGLQPQHF.

The chain carries TRBV2 and TRBJ1-5, with D tentatively TRBD1 (6 bases). The CDR3 runs 14 residues. The germline CDR1 and CDR2 sequences are SNHLY and FYNNEI. The ends were cut back, 6 bases at V and 3 bases at J, with 12 bases in the middle. The CDR3 here is CASRYRESNQPQHF. The CDR3 DNA follows: TGTGCCAGCAGGTACAGGGAATCCAATCAGCCCCAGCATTTT.

The chain is built from TRBV6-5 and TRBJ2-1; tentative D call: TRBD2 (6 bases). Germline values: CDR1 MNHEY, CDR2 SVGAGI. V lost 8 bases and J lost 5, with 19 bases in between. The CDR3 is 15 amino acids. The CDR3 DNA sequence: TGTGCCAGCTATTCGGGTCGGGACTTACACAATGAGCAGTTCTTC. Its protein is CASYSGRDLHNEQFF.

The V call is TRBV7-2, the J call TRBJ1-1; tentatively, D is TRBD1 (6 bases). Trimming removed 3 bases from V and 0 bases from J, with 11 bases in between. Germline lookup yields CDR1 SGHTA and CDR2 FQGNSA. CDR3 length equals 15 residues. CDR3 region: CASSFLGAVNTEAFF. The CDR3 nucleotides read TGTGCCAGCAGCTTCCTGGGGGCGGTGAACACTGAAGCTTTCTTT.

The rearrangement joins TRBV19 to TRBJ2-3; 9 nucleotides agree with TRBD1. This CDR3 has 14 residues. Germline CDR1 and CDR2: LNHDA and SQIVND (reference sequence). V gave up 4 bases and J gave up 7 bases; unmatched junction bases: 6. CDR3 nucleotides: TGTGCCAGTAGTACCGGACAGGGGCAGTATACGCAGTATTTT. It translates to CASSTGQGQYTQYF.

This clone is a singleton in its sample. The chain uses TRBV6-5 and TRBJ1-2, with 11 nucleotides matching TRBD1. CDR3 size: 14 residues. Trimming at V came to 1 base and at J to 7 bases, leaving 2 bases not matched to a gene. Germline-derived CDR1 and CDR2 are MNHEY and SVGAGI. The CDR3 protein is CASSYLGTGGGYTF. CDR3 in DNA: TGTGCCAGCAGTTACTTGGGGACAGGGGGTGGCTACACCTTC.

The CDR3 reads CASSLGTSGANEQFF. The CDR3 bases are TGCGCCAGCAGCTTAGGGACTAGCGGGGCCAATGAGCAGTTCTTC. The V gene is TRBV5-1, the J gene TRBJ2-1; TRBD2 matches at 13 bases. CDR3 length: 15 residues. Looked up from germline, CDR1 is SGHRS and CDR2 is YFSETQ. V lost 2 bases, J lost 6 bases, and 2 bases stayed unmatched. Combining the CDR3 with reference TRBV5-1 and TRBJ2-1 gives the whole variable domain KAGVTQTPRYLIKTRGQQVTLSCSPISGHRSVSWYQQTPGQGLQFLFEYFSETQRNKGNFPGRFSGRQFSNSRSEMNVSTLELGDSALYLCASSLGTSGANEQFFGPGTRLTVL.

This clone was seen more than once but under ten times. The V gene is TRBV6-1, the J gene TRBJ1-1, with D uncertain. This CDR3 is built from 14 residues. Germline V gene lookup returns CDR1 MNHNS and CDR2 SASEGT. V was cut by 2 bases and J by 10 bases, with 17 bases left in between. The CDR3 spells CASSESVPAVGAFF. Here the CDR3 DNA reads TGTGCCAGCAGTGAATCAGTCCCCGCGGTAGGAGCTTTCTTT.

This chain uses TRBV5-1 with TRBJ2-3, with unresolved D. The V gene's germline CDR1 is SGHRS and CDR2 YFSETQ. CDR3 length: 16 amino acids. The V gene lost 0 bases and the J gene lost 1 base, with 12 bases spanning the gap. The CDR3 sequence is CASSLGLSSGTDTQYF. The CDR3 DNA reads as TGCGCCAGCAGCTTGGGTCTCTCCTCGGGCACAGATACGCAGTATTTT.

This clone is a singleton in its sample. The chain combines TRBV11-3 with TRBJ2-1; a weak D match, TRBD1 (7 bases). V was shortened by 1 base and J by 5 bases, with 12 bases between the two germline ends. CDR1 is SGHNT and CDR2 is YENEEA in the germline V gene. The CDR3 is 15 residues long. This CDR3 is CASSLGGDRDNEQFF. The CDR3 coding sequence is TGTGCCAGCAGCTTAGGGGGGGACAGAGACAATGAGCAGTTCTTC.

The chain links TRBV5-1 to TRBJ1-6; tentative D call: TRBD1 (5 bases). The germline V and J ends were trimmed by 0 bases and 3 bases, with 10 bases remaining between them. This CDR3 has 16 amino acids. From germline, CDR1 is SGHRS and CDR2 YFSETQ. CDR3 DNA: TGCGCCAGCAGCTTGGTTGGAGGGGTCTATAATTCACCCCTCCACTTT. This codes for CASSLVGGVYNSPLHF. The full variable domain, with the rest looked up from reference TRBV5-1 and TRBJ1-6, is KAGVTQTPRYLIKTRGQQVTLSCSPISGHRSVSWYQQTPGQGLQFLFEYFSETQRNKGNFPGRFSGRQFSNSRSEMNVSTLELGDSALYLCASSLVGGVYNSPLHFGNGTRLTVT.

The CDR3 DNA follows: TGTGCTAGTGGAAACGCCCCGGGACAGGGATCTTCACCCCTCCACTTT. Its protein product is CASGNAPGQGSSPLHF. The chain has TRBV12-5 and TRBJ1-6; 9 bases match TRBD1. Germline assignment: CDR1 LGHNT and CDR2 FRNRAP. Trimming cost V 6 bases and J 9 bases; bases outside gene matches: 12. The CDR3 sequence is 16 residues long.

V gene TRBV12-5 combines with J gene TRBJ2-7; 9 bases fit TRBD1. The junction had 9 bases not matched to a gene; V was cut back by 3 bases and J by 3 bases. Germline-derived CDR1 and CDR2 are LGHNT and FRNRAP. The CDR3 is 16 residues long. CDR3 loop: CASGFPGTGPNYEQYF. The CDR3 nucleotides are TGTGCTAGTGGTTTCCCCGGGACAGGGCCAAACTACGAGCAGTACTTC.

This sequence joins TRBV7-3 and TRBJ1-2; perhaps TRBD1 as D (6 bases). Looked up from germline, CDR1 is SGHTA and CDR2 is FQGTGA. The CDR3 is 15 amino acids. Trimming pared 2 bases from V and 2 bases from J, leaving 12 bases between. The CDR3 loop reads CASSLWDKRNYGYTF. The DNA of the CDR3 is TGTGCCAGCAGCTTATGGGACAAGCGAAACTATGGCTACACCTTC.

The rearrangement links TRBV19 to TRBJ2-5, with D unclear. Between the trimmed V and J ends, which lost 5 bases and 2 bases, there was a span of 15 bases. Per the germline V gene, CDR1 is LNHDA and CDR2 is SQIVND (reference sequence). The length of the CDR3 is 15 residues. CDR3 loop: CASSPADSRQETQYF. The CDR3 DNA sequence: TGTGCCAGTAGTCCCGCAGACTCAAGACAAGAGACCCAGTACTTC.

This chain connects TRBV14 to TRBJ2-3; 8 nucleotides match TRBD2. Trimming cost V 1 base and J 6 bases; bases outside gene matches: 12. Germline V gene sequence: CDR1 SGHDN, CDR2 FVKESK. The CDR3 runs to 17 residues. CDR3 coding DNA: TGTGCCAGCAGCCAAGTCGGGGGGGCACTAGCTACTGATACGCAGTATTTT. It codes for CASSQVGGALATDTQYF. Looking up the rest from reference TRBV14 and TRBJ2-3 gives the full variable domain: EAGVTQFPSHSVIEKGQTVTLRCDPISGHDNLYWYRRVMGKEIKFLLHFVKESKQDESGMPNNRFLAERTGGTYSTLKVQPAELEDSGVYFCASSQVGGALATDTQYFGPGTRLTVL.

The J gene is TRBJ2-1, the V gene TRBV28, with 10 positions matching TRBD2. Trimming at V came to 2 bases and at J to 6 bases, leaving 4 bases not matched to a gene. The CDR3 runs 15 residues. Per germline, CDR1 MDHEN and CDR2 SYDVKM. The CDR3 loop reads CASSLPSGRVNEQFF. For the CDR3, the DNA is TGTGCCAGCAGTTTACCTAGCGGGAGAGTCAATGAGCAGTTCTTC.

The J gene is TRBJ2-2, the V gene TRBV11-3; the match to TRBD2 covers 7 bases. The J segment lost 5 bases and the V segment lost 3 bases, leaving 3 bases of the junction unmatched. Germline V lookup: CDR1 SGHNT, CDR2 YENEEA. The CDR3 has 14 amino acids. The CDR3, as DNA: TGTGCCAGCAGCTTGTACGGGGGGACCGGGGAGCTGTTTTTT. Translating it yields CASSLYGGTGELFF.

The V call is TRBV2, the J call TRBJ2-3, with 10 bases lining up with TRBD2. Unmatched junction bases numbered 4, after V lost 7 bases and J lost 3 bases. The CDR3 loop spans 14 amino acids. The V gene's germline CDR1 is SNHLY and CDR2 FYNNEI. DNA for the CDR3: TGTGCCAGCACCTTAGCGGGAGGAACAGATACGCAGTATTTT. It encodes CASTLAGGTDTQYF. The full variable domain, rest sourced from reference TRBV2 and TRBJ2-3, is EPEVTQTPSHQVTQMGQEVILRCVPISNHLYFYWYRQILGQKVEFLVSFYNNEISEKSEIFDDQFSVERPDGSNFTLKIRSTKLEDSAMYFCASTLAGGTDTQYFGPGTRLTVL.

The chain employs TRBV6-1 and TRBJ2-7; TRBD2 agrees at 10 bases. This CDR3 comprises 15 residues. Per the germline V gene, CDR1 is MNHNS and CDR2 is SASEGT. J was trimmed by 3 bases and V by 1 base; bases with no gene match: 3. The DNA of the CDR3 is TGTGCCAGCAGTGAAGGTTCTAGCGGGAGCTACGAGCAGTACTTC. This codes for CASSEGSSGSYEQYF.

This rearrangement joins TRBV9 to TRBJ2-1; 10 bases match TRBD2. V lost 3 bases, J lost 5 bases, and 8 bases stayed unmatched. The germline V gene encodes CDR1 SGDLS and CDR2 YYNGEE. The CDR3 contains 16 residues. CDR3: CASSGLSGGVNNEQFF. In nucleotides, the CDR3 is TGTGCCAGCAGCGGGTTGAGCGGGGGGGTGAACAATGAGCAGTTCTTC.

V is TRBV27 and J is TRBJ1-2; no definite D call. The CDR3 contains 14 residues. Per germline, CDR1 MNHEY and CDR2 SMNVEV (reference sequence). V gave up 6 bases and J gave up 6 bases, with 17 bases separating them. The CDR3 sequence is CASSPTPGGDGYTF. CDR3 coding DNA: TGTGCCAGCAGCCCAACCCCCGGTGGTGATGGCTACACCTTC.

This sequence joins TRBV6-1 and TRBJ1-6; 8 nucleotides agree with TRBD1. CDR3 length equals 15 residues. Germline assignment: CDR1 MNHNS and CDR2 SASEGT. The ends lost 6 bases at V and 10 bases at J; junction bases unmatched: 11. The CDR3 loop reads CASRPGQGGNSPLHF. CDR3 DNA: TGTGCCAGCAGGCCCGGACAGGGCGGGAACTCACCCCTCCACTTT.

The V and J genes are TRBV5-5 and TRBJ1-5; D not certain. CDR1 and CDR2 from the germline V gene are SGHKS and YYEKEE (reference sequence). The CDR3 spans 14 residues. Trimming removed 2 bases at V and 4 bases at J, with 10 bases between. The CDR3: CASSFGSINQPQHF. The CDR3 nucleotides are TGTGCCAGCAGCTTCGGGTCGATAAATCAGCCCCAGCATTTT.

This chain links TRBV15 with TRBJ1-3; D is unclear. The V end was cut by 1 base, the J end by 2 bases, with 6 bases between. This CDR3 spans 14 amino acids. From germline, CDR1 is LNHNV and CDR2 YYDKDF (reference sequence). The DNA for the CDR3 is TGTGCCACCAGCAGAGGCCCAGCTGGAAACACCATATATTTT. Its protein is CATSRGPAGNTIYF.